Below, one TCR beta chain is given with its context. The sample is drawn from a study of T-cell reconstitution after alpha-beta-depleted transplantation in children. Unique molecular identifiers were incorporated into the prepared TCRbeta library. TCRdb itself ran the PCR reads through MiXCR, one entry per CDR3 protein. The data contain around 600,000 distinct CDR3 sequences, more than 9% of them seen just once; the ten biggest clones take up less than 5%. Germline trimming cut 6 bases from V and 7 bases from J; bases unmatched to any gene: 13. The CDR3 spans 16 residues. The germline V gene encodes CDR1 ENHRY and CDR2 SYGVKD.

The rearrangement joins TRBV10-3 to TRBJ1-4, with 8 bases matching TRBD1. This TCR was recovered from a human donor who donated a stem cell graft to a child with acute myeloid leukemia. The sequenced sample was PBMCs from the stem cell graft donor, obtained from the stem cell graft. This CDR3 reads CAISANPGGGGEKLFF. CDR3 DNA: TGTGCCATCAGCGCCAACCCAGGGGGCGGAGGTGAAAAACTGTTTTTT.